This T cell receptor (beta chain) comes out of a study of technical replicates of blood from a handful of donors. Assay: immunoSEQ multiplex PCR; the TCRdb copy retains only in-frame clones and omits some. The sample consists of tens of thousands of clones, around nine tenths of them appearing once. The CDR3 consists of 14 residues. Germline V gene lookup returns CDR1 MNHEY and CDR2 SVGAGI. The V end lost 2 bases, the J end lost 3 bases, and 11 bases lay between the germline ends. The source material was PBMCs. This receptor was obtained from a human donor in good health. Some clones in this sample may be carry-over from other donors' samples. This rearrangement joins TRBV6-5 to TRBJ2-7, with D perhaps matching TRBD1 (5 bases). CDR3 coding DNA: TGTGCCAGCAGTTACGGGGCAGGCCTCTACGAGCAGTACTTC. Translating it yields CASSYGAGLYEQYF.